Listed below are T cell receptor beta chains from one sample, sequenced in a study. One entry per CDR3 protein results from TCRdb running MiXCR on the 5' RACE reads. The sample contains about 32,000 distinct CDR3 sequences, 25% to 30% of which appear only once. Material: tumor-infiltrating Tregs sorted from the breast tumor. These receptor sequences come from a female donor with breast cancer. Each CDR3 is given with its conserved first and last residue. A D gene is named only where the DNA matches it firmly. Rows may omit the clone size; those that give it use once, few, many or a size class.

>.|TRBV6-5|medium-sized|TRBJ1-2
TGTGCCAGCACCCGGGGGGGGCAGATATATGGCTACACCTTC
CASTRGGQIYGYTF
>.|TRBV20-1|many|TRBJ1-5
TGCAGTGCCCGGCGGTCCTATCAGCCCCAGCATTTT
CSARRSYQPQHF
>.|TRBV6-5|once|TRBJ2-7
TGTGCCAGCAGTCTACAGGGCTATGGCTCCGAGCAGTACTTC
CASSLQGYGSEQYF
>TRBD1|TRBV6-5|many|TRBJ2-3
TGTGCCAGCACCCCGGGACAGGGGCCAGATACGCAGTATTTT
CASTPGQGPDTQYF
>.|TRBV11-3|many|TRBJ2-2
TGTGCCAGCAACGGGGCTACAGCCCGGAACACCGGGGAGCTGTTTTTT
CASNGATARNTGELFF
>.|TRBV5-1|.|TRBJ2-1
TGCGCCAGCAGCTTTGAGCGGGTGAGCTCCTACAATGAGCAGTTCTTC
CASSFERVSSYNEQFF
>TRBD2|TRBV12-3/TRBV12-4|.|TRBJ2-1
TGTGCCAGCAGTTTAGAAGCGGGAGGGTACAATGAGCAGTTCTTC
CASSLEAGGYNEQFF
>.|TRBV15|once|TRBJ1-1
TGTGCCACCGCTTGGGCGAACACTGAAGCTTTCTTT
CATAWANTEAFF
>TRBD1|TRBV18|.|TRBJ1-1
TGTGCCAGCTCATCCCCCGGCAGGGGGCGAATAGCTTTCTTT
CASSSPGRGRIAFF
>.|TRBV5-1|many|TRBJ1-1
TGCGCCAGCAGCTTCGCACAGATGAACACTGAAGCTTTCTTT
CASSFAQMNTEAFF
>.|TRBV7-8|many|TRBJ2-1
TGTGCCAGCAGCTCATACAGGGTCCCCTACAATGAGCAGTTCTTC
CASSSYRVPYNEQFF
>.|TRBV20-1|many|TRBJ2-1
TGCAGTGCTAGGAGGCGGAGCTCCTACAATGAGCAGTTCTTC
CSARRRSSYNEQFF
>.|TRBV7-9|few|TRBJ1-2
TGTGCCAGCAGCCCTAGAGAGTTAAACTATGGCTACACCTTC
CASSPRELNYGYTF
>.|TRBV27|medium-sized|TRBJ2-7
TGTGCCAGCAGCCCCACAGGGCTCACCTACGAGCAGTACTTC
CASSPTGLTYEQYF
>.|TRBV7-9|.|TRBJ2-1
TGTGCCAGCAGCTTAAATGACCTGGGGTGGGGGCTAGCGGACAATGAGCAGTTCTTC
CASSLNDLGWGLADNEQFF
>TRBD1|TRBV18|.|TRBJ2-7
TGTGCCAGCCGCCGGGACAGCTACGAGCAGTACTTC
CASRRDSYEQYF
>.|TRBV12-3/TRBV12-4|many|TRBJ1-5
TGTGCCAGCAGTCCCTCGGGGGCCATCAATCAGCCCCAGCATTTT
CASSPSGAINQPQHF
>TRBD2|TRBV9|.|TRBJ2-3
TGTGCCAGCAGCGCCTCAACTAGCGGGAGTGGCACAGATACGCAGTATTTT
CASSASTSGSGTDTQYF